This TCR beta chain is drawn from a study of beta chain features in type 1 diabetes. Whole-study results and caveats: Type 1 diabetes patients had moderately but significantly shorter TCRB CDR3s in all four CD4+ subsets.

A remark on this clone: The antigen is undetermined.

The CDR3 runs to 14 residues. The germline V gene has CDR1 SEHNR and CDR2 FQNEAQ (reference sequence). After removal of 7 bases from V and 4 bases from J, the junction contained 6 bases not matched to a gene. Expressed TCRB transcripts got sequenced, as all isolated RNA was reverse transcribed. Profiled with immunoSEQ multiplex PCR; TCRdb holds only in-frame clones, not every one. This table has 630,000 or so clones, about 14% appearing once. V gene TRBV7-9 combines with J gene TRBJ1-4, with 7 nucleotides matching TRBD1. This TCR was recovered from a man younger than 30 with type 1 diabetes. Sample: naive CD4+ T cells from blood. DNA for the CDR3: TGTGCCAGCACCTCGGGACAGAGTAATGAAAAACTGTTTTTT. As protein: CASTSGQSNEKLFF.